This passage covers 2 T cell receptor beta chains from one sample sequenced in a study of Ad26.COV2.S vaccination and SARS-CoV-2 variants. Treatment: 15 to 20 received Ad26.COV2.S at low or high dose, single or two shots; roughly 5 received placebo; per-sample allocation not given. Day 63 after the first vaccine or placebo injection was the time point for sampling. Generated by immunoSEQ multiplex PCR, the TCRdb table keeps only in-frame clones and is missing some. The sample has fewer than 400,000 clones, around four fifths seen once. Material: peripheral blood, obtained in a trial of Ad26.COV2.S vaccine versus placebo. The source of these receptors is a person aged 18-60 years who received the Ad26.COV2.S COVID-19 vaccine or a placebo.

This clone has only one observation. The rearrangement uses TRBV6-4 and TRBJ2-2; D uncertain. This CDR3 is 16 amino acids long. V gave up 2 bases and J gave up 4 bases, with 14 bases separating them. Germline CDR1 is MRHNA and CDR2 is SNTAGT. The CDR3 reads CASSDEVTLFTGELFF. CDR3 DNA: TGTGCCAGCAGTGACGAGGTGACCCTCTTCACCGGGGAGCTGTTTTTT.

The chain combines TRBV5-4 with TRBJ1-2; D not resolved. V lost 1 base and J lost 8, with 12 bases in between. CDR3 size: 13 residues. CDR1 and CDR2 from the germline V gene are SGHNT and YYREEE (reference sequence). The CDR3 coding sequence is TGTGCCAGCAGCTTGAAAGGGCCTGAGGGCTACACCTTC. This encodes CASSLKGPEGYTF.